This TCR beta chain derives from a study of CD8 T cells in ankylosing spondylitis. Germline assignment: CDR1 MNHEY and CDR2 SMNVEV (reference sequence). Losses at the gene ends were 3 bases for V and 1 base for J; bases not matched to a gene: 7. The CDR3 sequence is 16 residues long. Via MiXCR, TCRdb re-called the 5' RACE reads, giving one row per CDR3 protein. The sample consists of a few hundred thousand distinct CDR3 sequences, 17% of them appearing once. Study-wide results and caveats: Fewer than ten highly homologous variants made up a TCR beta motif that seemed to typify ankylosing spondylitis blood.

In its sample, this clonotype was seen a few times. The antigen remains unidentified. The receptor was derived from a male donor with ankylosing spondylitis. J is TRBJ2-3 and V is TRBV27; 7 nucleotides align to TRBD2. What was sequenced was blood, either unsorted or a sorted T cell fraction (not recorded which). Here the CDR3 reads CASSFVVGGGTDTQYF. For the CDR3, the DNA is TGTGCCAGCAGTTTCGTTGTGGGAGGGGGCACAGATACGCAGTATTTT.